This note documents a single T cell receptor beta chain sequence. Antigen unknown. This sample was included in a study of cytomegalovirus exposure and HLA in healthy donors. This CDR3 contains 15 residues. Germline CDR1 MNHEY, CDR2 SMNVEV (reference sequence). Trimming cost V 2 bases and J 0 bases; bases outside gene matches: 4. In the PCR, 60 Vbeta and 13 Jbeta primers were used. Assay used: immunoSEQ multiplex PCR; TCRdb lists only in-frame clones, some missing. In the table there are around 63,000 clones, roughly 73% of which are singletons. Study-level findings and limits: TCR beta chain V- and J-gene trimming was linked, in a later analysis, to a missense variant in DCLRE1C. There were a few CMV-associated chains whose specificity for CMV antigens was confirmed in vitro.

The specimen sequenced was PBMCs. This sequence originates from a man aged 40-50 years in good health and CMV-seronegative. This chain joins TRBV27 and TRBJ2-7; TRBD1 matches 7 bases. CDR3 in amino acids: CASSLRRTGSYEQYF. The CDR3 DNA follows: TGTGCCAGCAGTTTAAGGAGGACAGGCTCCTACGAGCAGTACTTC.